These T cell receptor beta chains were read from a single sample in a study of blood T cell repertoires in COVID-19. Repertoires were generated with immunoSEQ multiplex PCR, while TCRdb's copy carries only in-frame clones and drops some. This repertoire shows around 200,000 clones, around 83% found once; its top ten account for less than 3.5%. The sample comprised peripheral blood. Every receptor here comes from a man aged 45-60 years with active or convalescent COVID-19. The CDR3 runs from the conserved cysteine through the conserved F or W. D genes are given only for firm matches. Expanded clones are given a class, and other clones once, few, many or no size at all.

d_gene	len	j_gene	v_gene	abundance	CDR3aa	CDR3nt
-	15	TRBJ1-6	TRBV19	-	CASSIPQGTNSPLHF	TGTGCCAGTAGTATCCCACAGGGCACCAATTCACCCCTCCACTTT
-	15	TRBJ1-2	TRBV5-6	-	CATRYRVPSNYGYTF	TGTGCCACCCGCTACAGGGTACCCTCTAACTATGGCTACACCTTC
-	15	TRBJ2-7	TRBV7-2	-	CASSLGAGNSYEQYF	TGTGCCAGCAGCTTAGGTGCGGGGAATTCCTACGAGCAGTACTTC
-	15	TRBJ1-5	TRBV7-8	-	CASSLGQTNNQPQHF	TGTGCCAGCAGCTTAGGGCAGACTAACAATCAGCCCCAGCATTTT
TRBD1	16	TRBJ2-1	TRBV24-1	-	CATSDFTQGAIYEQFF	TGTGCCACCAGTGATTTCACCCAGGGGGCTATCTATGAGCAGTTCTTC
-	14	TRBJ1-4	TRBV7-9	-	CASSQNQGREKLFF	TGTGCCAGCAGCCAGAACCAGGGGCGCGAAAAACTGTTTTTT
TRBD2	15	TRBJ2-7	TRBV7-2	few	CASSSTSGVSYEQYF	TGTGCCAGCAGTTCGACTAGCGGAGTCTCCTACGAGCAGTACTTC
-	12	TRBJ1-5	TRBV19	-	CASRGPNQPQHF	TGTGCCAGTAGGGGGCCAAATCAGCCCCAGCATTTT
-	16	TRBJ1-5	TRBV7-8	-	CASSLYPGGLRQPQHF	TGTGCCAGCAGCTTATACCCCGGAGGTCTTCGGCAGCCCCAGCATTTT
TRBD1	16	TRBJ1-3	TRBV5-4	-	CASSWDRHFSGNTIYF	TGTGCCAGCAGCTGGGACAGACACTTCTCTGGAAACACCATATATTTT
-	11	TRBJ2-7	TRBV7-2	-	CASSRAYEQYF	TGTGCCAGCAGCCGTGCCTACGAGCAGTACTTC
TRBD1	15	TRBJ1-1	TRBV2	-	CAETGSISMNTEAFF	TGTGCCGAGACAGGGAGTATCTCCATGAACACTGAAGCTTTCTTT
-	14	TRBJ1-1	TRBV5-1	-	CASSLAWQNTEAFF	TGCGCCAGCAGCTTGGCTTGGCAGAACACTGAAGCTTTCTTT
TRBD2	15	TRBJ2-1	TRBV29-1	-	CSVEGGSPSYNEQFF	TGCAGCGTTGAAGGCGGGAGCCCCTCCTACAATGAGCAGTTCTTC
TRBD2	15	TRBJ2-3	TRBV7-2	-	CASRAQGGPTDTQYF	TGTGCCAGCAGGGCCCAGGGAGGGCCCACAGATACGCAGTATTTT
TRBD1	15	TRBJ1-2	TRBV6-5	-	CASSTLTGKIEGYTF	TGTGCCAGCAGTACACTGACAGGGAAGATAGAAGGCTACACCTTC
TRBD1	14	TRBJ2-7	TRBV18	few	CASSPSGTGFEQYF	TGTGCCAGCTCACCATCAGGGACAGGGTTCGAGCAGTACTTC
TRBD1	15	TRBJ1-1	TRBV6-5	-	CASSPPGGKNTEAFF	TGTGCCAGCAGCCCCCCAGGGGGAAAGAACACTGAAGCTTTCTTT
TRBD1	15	TRBJ1-1	TRBV6-2/TRBV6-3	-	CASSETGGWNTEAFF	TGTGCCAGCAGTGAGACAGGGGGCTGGAACACTGAAGCTTTCTTT
-	14	TRBJ2-7	TRBV10-1	-	CASSETTGPNEQYF	TGCGCCAGCAGTGAGACGACAGGCCCCAACGAGCAGTACTTC
TRBD1	13	TRBJ1-2	TRBV7-9	-	CASSLVGQGPGTF	TGTGCCAGCAGCTTAGTAGGACAGGGGCCCGGCACCTTC
-	15	TRBJ2-3	TRBV6-5	-	CASSYFGESTDTQYF	TGTGCCAGCAGTTACTTCGGGGAGAGCACAGATACGCAGTATTTT
TRBD2	16	TRBJ2-7	TRBV19	-	CASSITSGRADSEQYF	TGTGCCAGTAGTATTACTAGCGGGAGGGCCGACTCCGAGCAGTACTTC
TRBD2	15	TRBJ2-7	TRBV7-9	-	CASSATGGGSYEQYF	TGTGCCAGCAGCGCGACGGGCGGGGGCTCCTACGAGCAGTACTTC
TRBD2	16	TRBJ2-2	TRBV5-4	once	CASSFPGGADTGELFF	TGTGCCAGCAGCTTTCCGGGGGGGGCAGACACCGGGGAGCTGTTTTTT
TRBD1	15	TRBJ1-4	TRBV19	-	CASSLDRATNEKLFF	TGTGCCAGTAGTCTCGACAGGGCAACTAATGAAAAACTGTTTTTT
-	15	TRBJ2-2	TRBV10-1	few	CASSESGGKYGELFF	TGCGCCAGCAGTGAGAGCGGCGGAAAGTACGGGGAGCTGTTTTTT
TRBD1	15	TRBJ2-7	TRBV7-2	-	CASSLGYGQGYEQYF	TGTGCCAGCAGCTTAGGTTACGGACAGGGCTACGAGCAGTACTTC
-	15	TRBJ1-3	TRBV2	-	CASSRDRYSGNTIYF	TGTGCCAGCAGCCGTGACAGGTACTCTGGAAACACCATATATTTT
-	14	TRBJ1-2	TRBV15	once	CATSGLQGSYGYTF	TGTGCCACCAGCGGCCTGCAGGGTTCCTATGGCTACACCTTC
TRBD1	15	TRBJ2-1	TRBV11-3	-	CASSQIGDSYNEQFF	TGTGCCAGCAGCCAAATTGGGGACAGCTACAATGAGCAGTTCTTC
TRBD1	13	TRBJ1-1	TRBV10-3	-	CAIRQGMNTEAFF	TGTGCCATTCGACAGGGGATGAACACTGAAGCTTTCTTT
-	16	TRBJ2-7	TRBV30	-	CAWSDFDTSLSYEQYF	TGTGCCTGGAGTGACTTTGACACCTCCCTCTCCTACGAGCAGTACTTC
-	14	TRBJ1-2	TRBV19	-	CASSINDRNYGYTF	TGTGCCAGTAGTATAAACGACAGGAACTATGGCTACACCTTC
-	14	TRBJ2-1	TRBV5-1	-	CASSPDSSYNEQFF	TGCGCCAGCAGCCCAGACAGCTCCTACAATGAGCAGTTCTTC
-	15	TRBJ2-3	TRBV2	-	CASSDPGVGTDTQYF	TGTGCCAGCAGTGATCCGGGGGTTGGCACAGATACGCAGTATTTT